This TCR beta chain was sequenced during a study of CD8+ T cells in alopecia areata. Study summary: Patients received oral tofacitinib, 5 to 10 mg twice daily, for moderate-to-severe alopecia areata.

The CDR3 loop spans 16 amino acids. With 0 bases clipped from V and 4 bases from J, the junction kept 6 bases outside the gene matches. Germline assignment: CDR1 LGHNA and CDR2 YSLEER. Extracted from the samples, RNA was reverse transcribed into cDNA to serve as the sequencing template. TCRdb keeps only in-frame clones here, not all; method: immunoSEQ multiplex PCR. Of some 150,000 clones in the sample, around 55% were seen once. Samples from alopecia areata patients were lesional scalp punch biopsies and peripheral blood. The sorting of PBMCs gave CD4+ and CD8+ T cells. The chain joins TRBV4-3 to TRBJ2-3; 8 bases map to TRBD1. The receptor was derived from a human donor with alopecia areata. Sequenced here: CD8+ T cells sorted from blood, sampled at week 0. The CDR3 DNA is TGCGCCAGCAGCCAAGATCAGTCAGGGGGCGCAGATACGCAGTATTTT. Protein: CASSQDQSGGADTQYF.